Presented here are 9 T cell receptor beta chains from one specimen sequenced in a study of blood T cell repertoires in COVID-19. Generated by immunoSEQ multiplex PCR, the TCRdb table keeps only in-frame clones and is missing some. This sample yields 90,000 or so clones, of which around 90% are seen a single time; around 4.5% belongs to the top ten. What was sequenced was peripheral blood. The receptors stem from an elderly woman with active or convalescent COVID-19.

The gene calls are TRBV18 and TRBJ2-3; no clear D. V was shortened by 3 bases and J by 6 bases, with 10 bases between the two germline ends. Germline V lookup: CDR1 KGHSH, CDR2 LQKENI. This CDR3 contains 13 residues. This chain's CDR3 is CASSPGISDTQYF. The CDR3 coding sequence is TGTGCCAGCTCACCGGGCATTTCGGATACGCAGTATTTT.

V is TRBV25-1 and J is TRBJ1-5; weak D call: TRBD1 (6 bases). The V end was cut by 4 bases, the J end by 2 bases, with 12 bases between. The length of the CDR3 is 15 residues. Germline CDR1 and CDR2: MGHDK and SYGVNS. The CDR3 region is CASSGPGAGNQPQHF. The CDR3 DNA sequence: TGTGCCAGCAGTGGCCCAGGGGCGGGCAATCAGCCCCAGCATTTT.

The chain employs TRBV18 and TRBJ2-7; tentative D call: TRBD1 (6 bases). The length of the CDR3 is 14 residues. Germline loops: CDR1 KGHSH, CDR2 LQKENI. V lost 2 bases and J lost 2, with 10 bases in between. CDR3 loop: CASSPDRQTYEQYF. The CDR3 nucleotides read TGTGCCAGCTCACCAGACAGGCAAACCTACGAGCAGTACTTC.

The chain combines TRBV7-9 with TRBJ2-1; 12 bases line up with TRBD2. J was trimmed by 10 bases and V by 0 bases; bases with no gene match: 10. Looked up from germline, CDR1 is SEHNR and CDR2 is FQNEAQ (reference sequence). This CDR3 spans 17 amino acids. Written as DNA, the CDR3 is TGTGCCAGCAGCTTAGCTCCGCTAGCGGGAGGGCCATGGGAGCAGTTCTTC. Amino acids: CASSLAPLAGGPWEQFF. Full variable domain (remainder filled in from reference TRBV7-9 and TRBJ2-1): DTGVSQNPRHKITKRGQNVTFRCDPISEHNRLYWYRQTLGQGPEFLTYFQNEAQLEKSRLLSDRFSAERPKGSFSTLEIQRTEQGDSAMYLCASSLAPLAGGPWEQFFGPGTRLTVL.

This chain uses TRBV28 with TRBJ1-4; 7 positions agree with TRBD1. The germline V gene encodes CDR1 MDHEN and CDR2 SYDVKM. There are 14 residues in the CDR3. Losses at the gene ends were 3 bases for V and 8 bases for J; bases not matched to a gene: 6. The CDR3 nucleotides are TGTGCCAGCAGTTTCCAGGGGGGTGGAGAAAAACTGTTTTTT. Amino acids: CASSFQGGGEKLFF.

The chain carries TRBV4-3 and TRBJ2-3, with TRBD2 as a possible D gene (6 bases). The CDR3 runs to 18 residues. With 0 bases removed from V and 0 bases from J, the gap between germline ends came to 16 bases. Germline V gene lookup returns CDR1 LGHNA and CDR2 YSLEER. DNA for the CDR3: TGCGCCAGCAGCCAAGATATATCGGGGGAGACTAGCACAGATACGCAGTATTTT. It specifies CASSQDISGETSTDTQYF.

The chain employs TRBV6-2 or TRBV6-3 and TRBJ2-1; no clear D gene. Germline V gene data show CDR1 as MNHEY and CDR2 as SVGEGT. The CDR3 contains 16 residues. The V end was cut by 1 base, the J end by 2 bases, with 12 bases between. In DNA form, the CDR3 reads TGTGCCAGCAGTTACTACAGCACCACCACCTACAATGAGCAGTTCTTC. It yields the protein CASSYYSTTTYNEQFF.

This clone was observed once. The V gene is TRBV6-2 or TRBV6-3, the J gene TRBJ1-5; 12 nucleotides agree with TRBD1. CDR1 is MNHEY and CDR2 is SVGEGT in the germline V gene. V shed 5 bases, J shed 7 bases, and the junction held 6 bases outside the gene matches. This CDR3 is built from 15 residues. This CDR3 is CASSTGTGGGQPQHF. CDR3 DNA sequence: TGTGCCAGCAGTACCGGGACAGGGGGCGGACAGCCCCAGCATTTT.

This chain connects TRBV7-9 to TRBJ2-7, with D perhaps matching TRBD2 (6 bases). The CDR3 consists of 14 residues. Germline V gene lookup returns CDR1 SEHNR and CDR2 FQNEAQ (reference sequence). V was trimmed by 1 base and J by 1 base, leaving 8 bases between them. In nucleotides, the CDR3 is TGTGCCAGCAGCTTAGAAGGAGGGTCCTACGAGCAGTACTTC. Translation gives CASSLEGGSYEQYF.